A selection of T cell receptor beta chains follows, all from one sample in a study of blood T cell repertoires in COVID-19. Libraries were prepared by immunoSEQ multiplex PCR; TCRdb keeps only in-frame clonotypes and omits some of them. Here the sample spans under 250,000 clones, around 84% being singletons. Sequences were obtained from peripheral blood. The receptors here all came from a human donor in a cohort sampled during active COVID-19. Both conserved end residues are part of each CDR3. Fields, in order: D gene, J gene, clone size, V gene, CDR3 DNA, CDR3 protein. The D gene is left open where the match is weak. Not all rows give a size; the values are once, few, many and, for expanded clones, a class.

>-|TRBJ1-1|-|TRBV25-1
TGTGCCAGCAGTGCTCAATGGAGGGGTTCTGAAGCTTTCTTT
CASSAQWRGSEAFF
>-|TRBJ1-1|-|TRBV5-1
TGCGCCAGCAGCCGCATTCGAACGGGGTCGAACACTGAAGCTTTCTTT
CASSRIRTGSNTEAFF
>-|TRBJ2-7|-|TRBV5-5
TGTGCCAGCAGCTTGGGACTTACCTACGAGCAGTACTTC
CASSLGLTYEQYF
>-|TRBJ1-1|-|TRBV6-5
TGTGCCAGCAGCGATGACAGAGGTTACACTGAAGCTTTCTTT
CASSDDRGYTEAFF
>-|TRBJ1-1|few|TRBV2
TGTGCCAGCCCACAGGGAAACACTGAAGCTTTCTTT
CASPQGNTEAFF
>-|TRBJ2-7|once|TRBV28
TGTGCCAGCAGTTCAGTGGGGAGCTACGAGCAGTACTTC
CASSSVGSYEQYF
>-|TRBJ2-1|-|TRBV6-5
TGTGCCAGCGAAGACAGTCATGAGCAGTTCTTC
CASEDSHEQFF
>-|TRBJ2-5|once|TRBV28
TGTGCCAGCGGGGGGTTCCAAGAGACCCAGTACTTC
CASGGFQETQYF
>TRBD1|TRBJ2-6|-|TRBV5-6
TGTGCCAGCAGCCGGGACAGGGTGGATTCTGGGGCCAACGTCCTGACTTTC
CASSRDRVDSGANVLTF
>TRBD1|TRBJ2-7|-|TRBV14
TGTGCCAGCAGCCCGGGGACAGGTGCCTACGAGCAGTACTTC
CASSPGTGAYEQYF
>-|TRBJ1-4|-|TRBV29-1
TGCAGCGTTGAACAGGGCCTGAAGGAAAAACTGTTTTTT
CSVEQGLKEKLFF
>-|TRBJ2-3|-|TRBV5-1
TGCGCCAGCAGCTTGGAGGCGGTTAGCACAGATACGCAGTATTTT
CASSLEAVSTDTQYF
>-|TRBJ2-2|once|TRBV9
TGTGCCAGCGCGGGAAGGGGCACCGGGGAGCTGTTTTTT
CASAGRGTGELFF
>TRBD1|TRBJ1-1|-|TRBV29-1
TGCAGCGCATCGCCGGAGGGGGCGCTTACTGAAGCTTTCTTT
CSASPEGALTEAFF
>-|TRBJ1-4|-|TRBV27
TGTGCCAGCAGTTTATACAGGCCCCGTGGTGAAAAACTGTTTTTT
CASSLYRPRGEKLFF
>TRBD2|TRBJ2-3|-|TRBV4-1
TGCGCCAGCAGCCGGGGGACTAGCGGGAGTCCAGATACGCAGTATTTT
CASSRGTSGSPDTQYF
>-|TRBJ2-7|few|TRBV5-1
TGCGCCAGCAGCTTGAGCGCTTCCTACGAGCAGTACTTC
CASSLSASYEQYF
>TRBD2|TRBJ2-2|-|TRBV3-1/TRBV3-2
TGTGCCAGCAGCCTCCGGACTAGCGGGAACACCGGGGAGCTGTTTTTT
CASSLRTSGNTGELFF
>-|TRBJ1-2|-|TRBV25-1
TGTGCCAGCAGTGACCGACGGGTAAACTATGGCTACACCTTC
CASSDRRVNYGYTF
>TRBD1|TRBJ1-6|-|TRBV10-3
TGTGCCATCAGGGCCACGATTGGGACAGGAGATAATTCACCCCTCCACTTT
CAIRATIGTGDNSPLHF
>-|TRBJ2-7|few|TRBV28
TGTGCCAGCAGTTTGAGGACATGGAGCGGGGAGCAGTACTTC
CASSLRTWSGEQYF
>-|TRBJ2-7|-|TRBV27
TGTGCCAGCAGTTCCATGGACGCGGGGCCTGCCTACGAGCAGTACTTC
CASSSMDAGPAYEQYF
>TRBD1|TRBJ2-5|-|TRBV19
TGTGCCAGTAGAAGGACAGGGGAAGAGACCCAGTACTTC
CASRRTGEETQYF
>-|TRBJ2-3|-|TRBV27
TGTGCCACAAAAAAGACAGAGGCAGATACGCAGTATTTT
CATKKTEADTQYF
>-|TRBJ2-7|-|TRBV11-3
TGTGCCAGCAGCTTAACAGGGACCGTCTACGAGCAGTACTTC
CASSLTGTVYEQYF
>TRBD2|TRBJ2-3|once|TRBV3-1/TRBV3-2
TGTGCCAGCAGCCAAGTGGGACTAGCGGGAGGAGAAGGAGATACGCAGTATTTT
CASSQVGLAGGEGDTQYF
>TRBD2|TRBJ2-7|-|TRBV27
TGTGCCAGCAGTTTCACTGGACTAGGAGGCGAGCAGTACTTC
CASSFTGLGGEQYF
>TRBD2|TRBJ2-1|once|TRBV5-5
TGTGCCAGCAGCTCGGGACTAGCAGATTACAATGAGCAGTTCTTC
CASSSGLADYNEQFF
>TRBD2|TRBJ2-7|once|TRBV11-2
TGTGCCAGCAGCTTAGTCCCCGGGAGGGCCGCGATCTACGAGCAGTACTTC
CASSLVPGRAAIYEQYF
>-|TRBJ1-3|-|TRBV23-1
TGCGCCAGCAGTCAATCACCAGGTCCGCTGGGAAACACCATATATTTT
CASSQSPGPLGNTIYF
>-|TRBJ1-6|-|TRBV5-1
TGCGCCAGCAGCTTGGGAGGTCCGGGTGGCTATAATTCACCCCTCCACTTT
CASSLGGPGGYNSPLHF
>-|TRBJ1-3|-|TRBV5-1
TGCGCCAGCAGCTCACAGAGCATGGGCTCTGGAAACACCATATATTTT
CASSSQSMGSGNTIYF
>TRBD1|TRBJ1-1|-|TRBV5-1
TGCGCCAGCAGATACGACAGGGAAGATGAAGCTTTCTTT
CASRYDREDEAFF
>-|TRBJ1-4|once|TRBV7-2
TGTGCCAGCAGCTCCGTGGGGGGGACGGGCGAAAAACTGTTTTTT
CASSSVGGTGEKLFF
>TRBD1|TRBJ2-5|-|TRBV7-9
TGTGCCAGCAGCTTGAATCAGGGGACAGCACAAGAGACCCAGTACTTC
CASSLNQGTAQETQYF
>-|TRBJ1-1|-|TRBV28
TGTGCCAGCAGTTTATTCCGACAGACTGAAGCTTTCTTT
CASSLFRQTEAFF
>-|TRBJ2-3|-|TRBV21-1
TGTGCCAGCAGCCGGACCCCGACTAGGGGAGATACGCAGTATTTT
CASSRTPTRGDTQYF
>TRBD1|TRBJ1-2|-|TRBV7-8
TGTGCCAGCAGCCGAGAGTCCGGGACAGGGATCTATGGCTACACCTTC
CASSRESGTGIYGYTF
>TRBD1|TRBJ2-3|-|TRBV6-6
TGTGCCAGCAGACCACAGGGGAGAGATACGCAGTATTTT
CASRPQGRDTQYF
>TRBD2|TRBJ2-3|-|TRBV27
TGTGCCAGCAGTTTCTCCGGACTAGCGAGCGGCACAGATACGCAGTATTTT
CASSFSGLASGTDTQYF
>TRBD2|TRBJ2-5|-|TRBV5-6
TGTGCCAGCAGCTCTCTACTAGCGGGAGAGACCCAGTACTTC
CASSSLLAGETQYF
>-|TRBJ2-1|-|TRBV27
TGTGCCAGCAGTCCGGGAGCCAATGAGCAGTTCTTC
CASSPGANEQFF
>TRBD1|TRBJ1-1|-|TRBV19
TGTGCCAGTAGTGCCTGGGGACAGGGGGCCCGGAACACTGAAGCTTTCTTT
CASSAWGQGARNTEAFF
>TRBD2|TRBJ2-1|few|TRBV7-2
TGTGCCAGCAGCTTTCTTCCGAGACTAGCGGGAGGGAAAAACAATGAGCAGTTCTTC
CASSFLPRLAGGKNNEQFF
>-|TRBJ1-2|-|TRBV19
TGTGCCAGTGAGGGCTATGGCTACACCTTC
CASEGYGYTF
>-|TRBJ2-3|-|TRBV5-6
TGTGCCAGCAGCTTTCCCCACACAGATACGCAGTATTTT
CASSFPHTDTQYF
>TRBD2|TRBJ2-3|-|TRBV27
TGTGCCAGCAGTACCCTGGTCTTTACGGGAGGTGAACTTAGCACAGATACGCAGTATTTT
CASSTLVFTGGELSTDTQYF
>-|TRBJ2-5|-|TRBV11-2
TGTGCCAGCAGCTTAGGTCACGCAGGCCAAGAGACCCAGTACTTC
CASSLGHAGQETQYF
>TRBD1|TRBJ2-5|-|TRBV3-1/TRBV3-2
TGTGCCAGCAGCCACCCGGGACAGCCTGATGGAGAGACCCAGTACTTC
CASSHPGQPDGETQYF
>TRBD1|TRBJ2-7|-|TRBV28
TGTGCCAGCAGTTTTTATCAGGGGGCCTTTGAGCAGTACTTC
CASSFYQGAFEQYF
>-|TRBJ2-3|-|TRBV5-1
TGCGCCAGCAGCTATACAGGCCTGAGCACAGATACGCAGTATTTT
CASSYTGLSTDTQYF
>-|TRBJ1-1|many|TRBV29-1
TGCAGCGCCCATCAGACAGGGAACACTGAAGCTTTCTTT
CSAHQTGNTEAFF
>TRBD2|TRBJ2-3|few|TRBV5-5
TGTGCCAGCAGCTCTGGACTAGCGGGAGGAGGCGCAGATACGCAGTATTTT
CASSSGLAGGGADTQYF
>TRBD2|TRBJ2-5|once|TRBV5-1
TGCGCCAGCAGCGAGGGGGGACTAGCGGGATCCAAGGAGACCCAGTACTTC
CASSEGGLAGSKETQYF